Given below is one TCR beta chain in context. TCRdb itself ran the RT-PCR reads through MiXCR, one entry per CDR3 protein. Here the sample spans approximately 530,000 distinct CDR3 sequences, 6% to 9% being singletons. The sample belongs to a study of response to subunit inactivated influenza vaccine. Germline CDR1 and CDR2: SGHTA and FQGNSA. CDR3 length equals 14 residues. The germline V and J ends were trimmed by 5 bases and 4 bases, with 14 bases remaining between them. The chain is built from TRBV7-2 and TRBJ1-2, with D tentatively TRBD1 (5 bases). Sequencing was performed on PBMCs from blood, taken 23 to 25 months after vaccination. The clonotype originates from a man in his fifties or sixties who received an inactivated influenza vaccine. The CDR3 sequence: CASSPDQGAYGYTF. The DNA for the CDR3 is TGTGCCAGCAGCCCGGACCAAGGGGCCTATGGCTACACCTTC.